Below, 2 T cell receptor beta chains from the same sample are listed, as sequenced in a study of blood T cell repertoires in COVID-19. Data came from immunoSEQ multiplex PCR; TCRdb stores just in-frame clones and leaves some out. The sample lists 120,000 or so clones; roughly three quarters were seen once. Sequenced material: peripheral blood. Receptors originate from a human donor in a cohort sampled during active COVID-19.

V and J are TRBV12-3 or TRBV12-4 and TRBJ2-7, with TRBD2 matching over 7 bases. Germline trimming cut 6 bases from V and 5 bases from J; bases unmatched to any gene: 7. The CDR3 loop spans 13 amino acids. This CDR3 is CASSRVGGDEQYF. The CDR3 DNA reads TGTGCCAGCAGCCGAGTTGGGGGGGACGAGCAGTACTTC.

This clone was seen only a few times. The chain is built from TRBV23-1 and TRBJ2-7, with no clear D. Being an ORF, TRBV23-1 has a function that is uncertain. V dropped 4 bases and J dropped 1 base, with 8 bases sitting between them. This CDR3 has 13 amino acids. CDR3 DNA: TGCGCCAGCAGTCCGTACAGATCCTACGAGCAGTACTTC. Its protein product is CASSPYRSYEQYF.